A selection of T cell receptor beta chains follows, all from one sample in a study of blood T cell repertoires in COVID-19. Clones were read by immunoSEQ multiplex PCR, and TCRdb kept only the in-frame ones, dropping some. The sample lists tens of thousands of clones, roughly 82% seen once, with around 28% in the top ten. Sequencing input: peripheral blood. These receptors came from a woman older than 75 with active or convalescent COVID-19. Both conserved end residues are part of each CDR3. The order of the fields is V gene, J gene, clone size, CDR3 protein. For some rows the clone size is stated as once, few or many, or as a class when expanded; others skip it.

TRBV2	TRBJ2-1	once	CASRGTSGDNEQFF
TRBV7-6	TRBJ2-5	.	CASSLAPSALVAGDQETQYF
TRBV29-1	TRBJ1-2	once	CSVERGGRDYGYTF
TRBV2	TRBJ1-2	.	CASSGEGVVGQIIYGYTF
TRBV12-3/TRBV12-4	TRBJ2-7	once	CASSFPGGYEQYF
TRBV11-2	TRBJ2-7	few	CASSAAGGFSSYEQYF
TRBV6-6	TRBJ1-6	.	CASHPRDRYNSPLHF
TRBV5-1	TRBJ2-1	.	CASSQRQGYNEQFF
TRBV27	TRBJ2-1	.	CASSGLAGTYNEQFF
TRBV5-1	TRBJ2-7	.	CASRQEVDYEQYF
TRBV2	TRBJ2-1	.	CASSPTQLGEQFF
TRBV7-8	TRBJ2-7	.	CASSHTVRGEQYF
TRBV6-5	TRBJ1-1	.	CASRLTGFDTEAFF
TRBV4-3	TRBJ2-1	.	CASSQDRIAPYNEQFF
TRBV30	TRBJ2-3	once	CAWSVLMAGARDTQYF
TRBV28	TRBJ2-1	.	CASSLGGPNSVQFF
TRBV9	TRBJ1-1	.	CASQTIQNTEAFF
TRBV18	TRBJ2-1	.	CASSPWTSSYNEQFF
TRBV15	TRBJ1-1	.	CATSRQTPYTEAFF
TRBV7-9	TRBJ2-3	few	CASSLSGGGAGGTDTQYF
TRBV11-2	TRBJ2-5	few	CASSPDRGQSETQYF
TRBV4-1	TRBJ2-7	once	CASSPVGAGRYEQYF
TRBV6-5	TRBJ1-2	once	CASIRTGRNYGYTF
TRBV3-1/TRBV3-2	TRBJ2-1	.	CASSQVIAGGEQFF
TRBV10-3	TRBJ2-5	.	CAIRQGLAQETQYF
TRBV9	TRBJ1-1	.	CASSTYRGPMNTEAFF
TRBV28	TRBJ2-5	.	CASSYGQLSQETQYF
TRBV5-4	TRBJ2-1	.	CASSIGLAGGQGEQFF
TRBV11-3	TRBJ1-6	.	CASSPGYNSPLHF
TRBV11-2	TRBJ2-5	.	CASSLDPSGGAETQYF
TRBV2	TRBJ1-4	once	CASSHREINEKLFF
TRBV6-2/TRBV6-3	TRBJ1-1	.	CASSLVRRAEAFF
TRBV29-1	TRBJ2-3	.	CSVEPPDRGDTQYF
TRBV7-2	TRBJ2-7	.	CASNLAGSSYEQYF
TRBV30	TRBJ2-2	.	CAWRGGGYAGELFF
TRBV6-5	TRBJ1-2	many	CASSWGQVNYGYTF
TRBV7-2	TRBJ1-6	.	CASSLGGDSPLHF
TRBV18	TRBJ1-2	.	CASSLDRDEDGYTF
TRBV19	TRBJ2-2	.	CASSIVGDGELFF
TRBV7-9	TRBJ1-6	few	CASSAKPGASSYNSPLHF
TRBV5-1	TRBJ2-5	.	CASSKEGLAGGTQETQYF